This T cell receptor (beta chain) was documented in a study of shared clonotypes between healthy human individuals (dated by TCRdb to 2020 to 2022). About the full investigation: A few men and a couple of women, aged 18 to 49 years, made up the cohort. For each donor, CD4 naive and CD4 memory were each given three plates, CD8 naive was given two plates, and CD8 memory was given one plate. To estimate repertoire size and how much clonotype sharing occurs between individuals, the study deeply sequenced the blood TCR repertoires of five or six healthy adults. To increase sequencing depth and limit assay-specific biases, TCR repertoire library preparation and sequencing were carried out by different laboratories using diverse techniques. Per donor, leukapheresis produced somewhere between about 0.85 and 8.9 billion PBMCs. General study outcomes and caveats: Larger estimated clonotype richness was generally found for naive subsets than for memory subsets. Compared with non-shared clonotypes, clonotypes shared by all four sorted-subset donors had higher generation probabilities. About 5% of naive CD4, around 3.5% of naive CD8, 2.3% of memory CD4, and around 0.42% of memory CD8 clonotypes were shared across a few donors. Even with the large sequencing depth, rarefaction of the sorted-subset datasets indicated that sequencing was incomplete. Because the study included only a small number of donors, the genetic and exposure-history diversity represented was limited. Based on pairwise subsampling, the degree of clonotype sharing among donors was expected to be affected by sequencing depth. Sampling was restricted to blood, and TCR repertoires in tissue are likely to differ from TCR repertoires in blood.

Trimming accounts for 2 bases at V and 6 bases at J, while the number of junction bases matched to no gene is 6. There are 13 amino acids in the CDR3, from cysteine to phenylalanine inclusive. The retained sequence is limited to the CDR3, 39 bases, with the frame set at the first base. The germline V gene (reference sequence) gives CDR1 as GTSNPN and CDR2 as SVGIG. Using the deep immunoSEQ assay, multiplex PCR amplified TCR CDR3 regions from genomic DNA. Genomic DNA extracted from each cell subset was distributed evenly over all wells of several immunoSEQ 96-well plates, and each plate served as one replicate. For sorted subsets, 200 ng of genomic DNA, equivalent to 30,000 or so T cell genomes, went into each replicate PCR. Purified libraries were measured with a Qubit 3.0 fluorometer, size-checked on a Bioanalyzer 2100, and measured again with the KAPA Library Quantification kit. Every immunoSEQ 96-well plate was sequenced on a dedicated single-read 150-cycle Illumina NextSeq 550 flow cell. The source study handled its data this way. Because the immunoSEQ output held only junctional sequences and lacked quality scores, the filtering could not match the filtering applied to full-length reads. To assign V/J genes and CDR3, sequences were annotated against IMGT germline references using PyIR, a Python wrapper for IgBLAST v1.9. Reads with weak V/J assignments (E-value above 1e-6), missing CDR3, stop codons, out-of-frame junctions, or ambiguous translated residues were removed. V3J clonotypes were defined as sequences sharing an identical inferred V gene, J gene, and CDR3 amino acid sequence. Percentage overlap between repertoires was calculated by dividing the number of shared unique clonotypes by the size of the smaller repertoire. RTK rarefaction, the Chao1 estimator, and Recon v2.1 estimates of unobserved clonotypes were used to assess repertoire richness. For all TCRbeta clonotypes obtained by the gDNA method from four donors, generation probabilities were computed with OLGA. TCRdb stores this immuneACCESS table with in-frame sequences only. Part of the clones is absent; in the studies checked, under half of the shortfall reflects unresolved V genes, and no reason is known for the rest. V and J calls and clone size are given by that table; D and trimming were obtained from the DNA. For this sample the table gives approximately 2.4 million clones, of which 90% to 97% were detected only once. The ten most abundant clones make up about 0.13% of the sample.

Regarding this clone: Its target antigen remains unknown. Per-base qualities were not stored, and no clone one base away is much larger.

Healthy HIV-negative adults with no recently reported acute infections or vaccinations were included as donors. All donors were Caucasian adults living in Nashville, Tennessee, USA. CD4+ T cells were enriched by magnetic negative selection; naive cells were then positively selected on CD45RA, and the negative fraction formed the memory subset. After blood collection by leukapheresis, PBMCs were isolated using Ficoll-Histopaque density gradient centrifugation and then cryopreserved in the vapor phase of liquid nitrogen. Analytical flow cytometry was used to check the purity and quantity of each magnetically sorted T cell population. From each sorted fraction, genomic DNA was isolated and quantified by UV absorbance on a Nanodrop 2000c.

This clonotype was obtained from a man between 18 and 35 years old in good health. The chain is made from TRBV30 and TRBJ2-7, and 8 bases in between align with TRBD2. Input material: naive CD4+ T cells sorted from blood. Interpreted using the paper, the cell subset or site label stands for: CD45RA+ positively selected. The bases are TGTGCCTGGAGTCTCGGGAGGGCCTCCGAGCAGTACTTC. This gives the protein CAWSLGRASEQYF.